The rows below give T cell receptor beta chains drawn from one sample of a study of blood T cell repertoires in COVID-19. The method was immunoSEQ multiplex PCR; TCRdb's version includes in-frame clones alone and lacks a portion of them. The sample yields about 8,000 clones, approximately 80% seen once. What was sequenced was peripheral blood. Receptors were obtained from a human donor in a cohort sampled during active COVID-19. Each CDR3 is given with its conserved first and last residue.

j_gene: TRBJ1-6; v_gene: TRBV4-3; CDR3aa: CASSQEVGQGVNSPLHF
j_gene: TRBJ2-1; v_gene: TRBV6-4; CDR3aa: CASSDSASGEQFF
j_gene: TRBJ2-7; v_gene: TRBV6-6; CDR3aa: CASRYDSTAYEQYF
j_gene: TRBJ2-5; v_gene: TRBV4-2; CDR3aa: CASSQPTSGGFETQYF
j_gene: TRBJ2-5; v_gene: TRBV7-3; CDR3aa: CASSPRVKETQYF
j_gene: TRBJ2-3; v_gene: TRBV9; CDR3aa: CASSPGGTDTQYF
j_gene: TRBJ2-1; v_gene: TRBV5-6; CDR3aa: CASSLVSGPYNEQFF
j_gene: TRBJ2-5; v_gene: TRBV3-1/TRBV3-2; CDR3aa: CASSRSTGNQETQYF
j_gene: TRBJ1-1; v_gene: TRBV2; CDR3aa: CASSGQTNTEAFF
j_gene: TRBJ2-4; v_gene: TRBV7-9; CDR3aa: CASSSRTAGKNIQYF
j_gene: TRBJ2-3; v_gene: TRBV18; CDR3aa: CASSPKTSGTLGDTQYF
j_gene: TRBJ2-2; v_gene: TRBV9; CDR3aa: CASSPGLAGNTGELFF
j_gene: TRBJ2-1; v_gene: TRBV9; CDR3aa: CASSPRQGTEQFF
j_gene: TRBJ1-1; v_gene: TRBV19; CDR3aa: CASSTQTGDTEAFF
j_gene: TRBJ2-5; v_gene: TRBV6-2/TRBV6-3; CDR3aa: CASSDREGETQYF
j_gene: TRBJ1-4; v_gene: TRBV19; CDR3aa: CASSIKGARGEKLFF
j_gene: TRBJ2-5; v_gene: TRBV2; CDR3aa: CASRKSRGTGQETQYF
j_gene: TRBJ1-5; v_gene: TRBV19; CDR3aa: CASSIVTGESNRPQHF
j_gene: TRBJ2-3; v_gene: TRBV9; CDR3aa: CASSGAFVGGTDTQYF
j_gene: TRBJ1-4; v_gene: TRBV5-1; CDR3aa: CASSLVGQGPEKLFF
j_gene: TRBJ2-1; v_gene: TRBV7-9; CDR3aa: CASSVQQGAGEQFF
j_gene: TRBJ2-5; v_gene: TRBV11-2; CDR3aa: CASSLLYRDETQYF
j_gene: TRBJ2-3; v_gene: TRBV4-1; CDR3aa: CASSQFAGSTDTQYF
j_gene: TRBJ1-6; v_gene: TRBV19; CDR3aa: CAVAGTEYSPLHF
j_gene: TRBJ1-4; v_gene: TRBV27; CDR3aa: CASSLRGQGEKLFF
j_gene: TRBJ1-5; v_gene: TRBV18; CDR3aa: CASSPNGREGQPQHF
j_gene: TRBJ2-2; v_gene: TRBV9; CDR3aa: CASSEQGTGELFF
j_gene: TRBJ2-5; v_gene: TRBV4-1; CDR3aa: CASSQGHHQETQYF
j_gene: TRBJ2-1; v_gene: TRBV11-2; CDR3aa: CASSSGGGIRNEQFF
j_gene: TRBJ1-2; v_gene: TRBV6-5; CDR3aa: CASRDRQGEGYTF
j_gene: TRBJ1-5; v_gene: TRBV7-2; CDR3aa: CASSLAGGAQGQPQHF